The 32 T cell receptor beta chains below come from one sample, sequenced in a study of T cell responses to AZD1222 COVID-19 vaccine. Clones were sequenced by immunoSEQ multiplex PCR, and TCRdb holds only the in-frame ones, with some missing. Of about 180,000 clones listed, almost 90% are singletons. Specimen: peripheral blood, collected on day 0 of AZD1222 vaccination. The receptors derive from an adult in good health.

Written as DNA, the CDR3 is TGTGCCAGCAGTGACTCGACCCACACCGGGGAGCTGTTTTTT. Its translation: CASSDSTHTGELFF. The V and J genes are TRBV6-4 and TRBJ2-2; D unresolved. This CDR3 has 14 amino acids. Trimming pared 0 bases from V and 3 bases from J, leaving 5 bases between. Germline values: CDR1 MRHNA, CDR2 SNTAGT.

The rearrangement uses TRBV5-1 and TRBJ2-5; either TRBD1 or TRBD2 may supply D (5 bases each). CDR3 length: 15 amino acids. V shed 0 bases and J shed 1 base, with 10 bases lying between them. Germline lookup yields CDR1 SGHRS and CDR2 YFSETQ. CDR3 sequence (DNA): TGCGCCAGCAGCTTGGTGGGGGATGTCCAAGAGACCCAGTACTTC. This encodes CASSLVGDVQETQYF.

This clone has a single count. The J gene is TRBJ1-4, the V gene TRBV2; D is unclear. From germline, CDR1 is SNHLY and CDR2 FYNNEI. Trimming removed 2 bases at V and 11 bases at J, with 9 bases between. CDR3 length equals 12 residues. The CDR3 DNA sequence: TGTGCCAGCAGTGAAACAGCAACGAAACTGTTTTTT. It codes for CASSETATKLFF.

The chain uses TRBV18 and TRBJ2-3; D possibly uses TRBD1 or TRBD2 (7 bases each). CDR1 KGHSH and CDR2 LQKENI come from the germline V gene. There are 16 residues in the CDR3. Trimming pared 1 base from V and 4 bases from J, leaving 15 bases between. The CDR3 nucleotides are TGTGCCAGCTCACCACGGCAGGGGGGGTTTGCAGATACGCAGTATTTT. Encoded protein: CASSPRQGGFADTQYF.

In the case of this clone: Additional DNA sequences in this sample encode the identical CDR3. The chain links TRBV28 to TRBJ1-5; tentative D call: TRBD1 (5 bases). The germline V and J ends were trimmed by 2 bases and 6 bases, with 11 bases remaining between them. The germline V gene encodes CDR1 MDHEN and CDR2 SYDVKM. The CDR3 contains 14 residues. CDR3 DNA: TGTGCCAGCAGTTTACAGGGAAAGGGTCAGCCCCAGCATTTT. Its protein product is CASSLQGKGQPQHF.

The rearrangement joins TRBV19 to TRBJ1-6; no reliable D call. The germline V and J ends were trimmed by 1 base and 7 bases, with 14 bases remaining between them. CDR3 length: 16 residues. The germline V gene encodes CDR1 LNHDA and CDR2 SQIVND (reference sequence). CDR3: CASSIVASHLNSPLHF. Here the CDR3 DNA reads TGTGCCAGTAGTATAGTGGCCAGCCACCTAAATTCACCCCTCCACTTT.

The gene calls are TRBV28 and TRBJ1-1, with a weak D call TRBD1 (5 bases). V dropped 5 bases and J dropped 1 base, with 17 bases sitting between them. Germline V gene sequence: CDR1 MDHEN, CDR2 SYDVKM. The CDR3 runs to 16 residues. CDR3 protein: CASSPTGGHRNTEAFF. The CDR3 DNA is TGTGCCAGCAGTCCTACTGGTGGACACCGGAACACTGAAGCTTTCTTT. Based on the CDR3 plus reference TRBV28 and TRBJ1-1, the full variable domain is DVKVTQSSRYLVKRTGEKVFLECVQDMDHENMFWYRQDPGLGLRLIYFSYDVKMKEKGDIPEGYSVSREKKERFSLILESASTNQTSMYLCASSPTGGHRNTEAFFGQGTRLTVV.

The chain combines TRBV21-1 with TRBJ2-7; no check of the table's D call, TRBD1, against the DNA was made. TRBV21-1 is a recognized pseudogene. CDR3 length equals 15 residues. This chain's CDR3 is CASTVWTVDSYEQYF. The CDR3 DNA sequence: TGTGCCAGCACCGTTTGGACAGTCGACTCCTACGAGCAGTACTTC.

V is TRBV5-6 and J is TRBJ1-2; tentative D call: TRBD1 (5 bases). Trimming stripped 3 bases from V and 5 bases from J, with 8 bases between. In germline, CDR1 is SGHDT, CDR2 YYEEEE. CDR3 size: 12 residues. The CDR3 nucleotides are TGTGCCAGCAGCTCGACAGAATATGGCTACACCTTC. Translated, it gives CASSSTEYGYTF.

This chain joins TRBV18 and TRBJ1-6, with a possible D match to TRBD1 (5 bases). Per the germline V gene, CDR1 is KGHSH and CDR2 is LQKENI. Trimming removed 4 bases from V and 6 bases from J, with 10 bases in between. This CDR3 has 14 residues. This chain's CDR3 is CASSLNQGNSPLHF. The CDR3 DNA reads TGTGCCAGCTCACTGAATCAGGGTAATTCACCCCTCCACTTT. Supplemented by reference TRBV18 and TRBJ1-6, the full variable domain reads NAGVMQNPRHLVRRRGQEARLRCSPMKGHSHVYWYRQLPEEGLKFMVYLQKENIIDESGMPKERFSAEFPKEGPSILRIQQVVRGDSAAYFCASSLNQGNSPLHFGNGTRLTVT.

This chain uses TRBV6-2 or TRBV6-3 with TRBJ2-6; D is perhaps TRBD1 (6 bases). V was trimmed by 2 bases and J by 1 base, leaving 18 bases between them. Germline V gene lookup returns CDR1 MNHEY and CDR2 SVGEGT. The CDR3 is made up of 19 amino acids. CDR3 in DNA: TGTGCCAGCAGTTACGAGGGGGATGAACTATTTTCTGGGGCCAACGTCCTGACTTTC. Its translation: CASSYEGDELFSGANVLTF.

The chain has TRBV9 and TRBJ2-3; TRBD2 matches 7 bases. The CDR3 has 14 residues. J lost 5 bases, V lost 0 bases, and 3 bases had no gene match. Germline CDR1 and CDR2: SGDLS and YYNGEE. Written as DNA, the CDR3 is TGTGCCAGCAGCGTAGGGGCTAGCGGAGATACGCAGTATTTT. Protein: CASSVGASGDTQYF.

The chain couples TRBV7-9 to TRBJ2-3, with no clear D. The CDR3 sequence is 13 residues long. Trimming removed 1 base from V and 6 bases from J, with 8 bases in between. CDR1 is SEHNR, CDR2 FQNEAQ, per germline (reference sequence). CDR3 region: CASSLGNPDTQYF. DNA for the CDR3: TGTGCCAGCAGCTTAGGAAACCCCGATACGCAGTATTTT. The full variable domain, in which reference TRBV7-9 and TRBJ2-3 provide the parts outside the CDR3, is DTGVSQNPRHKITKRGQNVTFRCDPISEHNRLYWYRQTLGQGPEFLTYFQNEAQLEKSRLLSDRFSAERPKGSFSTLEIQRTEQGDSAMYLCASSLGNPDTQYFGPGTRLTVL.

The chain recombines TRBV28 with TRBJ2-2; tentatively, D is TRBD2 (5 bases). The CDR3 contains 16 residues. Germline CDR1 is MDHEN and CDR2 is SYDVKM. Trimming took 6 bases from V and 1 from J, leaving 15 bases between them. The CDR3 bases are TGTGCCAGCAGCCAAGGGCCAAGCGGGAACACCGGGGAGCTGTTTTTT. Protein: CASSQGPSGNTGELFF.

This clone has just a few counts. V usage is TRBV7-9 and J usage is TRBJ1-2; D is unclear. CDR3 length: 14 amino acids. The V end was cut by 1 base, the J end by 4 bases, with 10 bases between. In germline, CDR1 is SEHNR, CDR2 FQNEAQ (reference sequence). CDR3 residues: CASSLGEIGYGYTF. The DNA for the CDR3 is TGTGCCAGCAGCTTAGGGGAAATCGGCTATGGCTACACCTTC.

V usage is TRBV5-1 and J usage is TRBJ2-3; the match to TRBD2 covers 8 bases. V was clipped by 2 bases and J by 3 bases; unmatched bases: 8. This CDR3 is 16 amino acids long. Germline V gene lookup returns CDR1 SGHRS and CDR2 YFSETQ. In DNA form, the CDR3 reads TGCGCCAGCAGCTTAGATCCAGCGGGAGTTACAGATACGCAGTATTTT. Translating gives CASSLDPAGVTDTQYF.

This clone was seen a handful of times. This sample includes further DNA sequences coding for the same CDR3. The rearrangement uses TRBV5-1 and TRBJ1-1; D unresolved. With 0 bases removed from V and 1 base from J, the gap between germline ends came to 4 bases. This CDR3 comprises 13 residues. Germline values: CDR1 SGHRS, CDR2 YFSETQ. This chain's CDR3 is CASSLGSNTEAFF. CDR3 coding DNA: TGCGCCAGCAGCTTGGGCTCGAACACTGAAGCTTTCTTT.

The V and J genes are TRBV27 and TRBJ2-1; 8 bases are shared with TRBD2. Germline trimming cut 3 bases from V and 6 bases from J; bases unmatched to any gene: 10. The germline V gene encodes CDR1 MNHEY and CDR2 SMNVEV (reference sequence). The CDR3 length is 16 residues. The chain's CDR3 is CASSLGSSGAPNEQFF. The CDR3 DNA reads TGTGCCAGCAGTTTGGGGAGTAGCGGGGCCCCCAATGAGCAGTTCTTC.

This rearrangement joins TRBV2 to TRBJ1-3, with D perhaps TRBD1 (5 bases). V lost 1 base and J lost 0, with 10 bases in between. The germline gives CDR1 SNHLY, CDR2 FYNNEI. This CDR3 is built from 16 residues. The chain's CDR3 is CASSEGQGTSGNTIYF. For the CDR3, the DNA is TGTGCCAGCAGTGAAGGGCAGGGAACCTCTGGAAACACCATATATTTT.

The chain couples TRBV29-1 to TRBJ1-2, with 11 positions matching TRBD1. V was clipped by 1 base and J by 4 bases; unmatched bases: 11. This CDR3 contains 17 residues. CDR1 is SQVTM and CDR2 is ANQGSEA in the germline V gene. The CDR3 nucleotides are TGCAGCGTTGAAGGCCCGGGACAGGGGGGGCCTTCCTATGGCTACACCTTC. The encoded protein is CSVEGPGQGGPSYGYTF.

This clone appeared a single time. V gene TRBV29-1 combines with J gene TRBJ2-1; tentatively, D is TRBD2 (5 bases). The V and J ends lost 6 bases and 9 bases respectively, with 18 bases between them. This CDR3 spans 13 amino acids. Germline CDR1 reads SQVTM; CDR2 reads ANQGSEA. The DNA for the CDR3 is TGCAGCGTATTTGGCCCAATGGCGGGTGAGCAGTTCTTC. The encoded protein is CSVFGPMAGEQFF.

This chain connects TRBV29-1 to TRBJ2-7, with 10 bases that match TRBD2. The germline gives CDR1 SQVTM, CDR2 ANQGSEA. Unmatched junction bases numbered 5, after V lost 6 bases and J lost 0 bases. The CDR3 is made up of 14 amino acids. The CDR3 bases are TGCAGCGTACAACTAGCGGGAATCTCCTACGAGCAGTACTTC. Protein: CSVQLAGISYEQYF.

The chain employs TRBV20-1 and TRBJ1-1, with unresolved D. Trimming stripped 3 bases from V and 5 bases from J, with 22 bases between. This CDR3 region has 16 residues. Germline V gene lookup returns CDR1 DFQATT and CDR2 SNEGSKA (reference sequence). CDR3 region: CSASQSRAGDKTEAFF. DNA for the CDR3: TGCAGTGCTAGTCAATCTCGGGCCGGGGATAAGACTGAAGCTTTCTTT.

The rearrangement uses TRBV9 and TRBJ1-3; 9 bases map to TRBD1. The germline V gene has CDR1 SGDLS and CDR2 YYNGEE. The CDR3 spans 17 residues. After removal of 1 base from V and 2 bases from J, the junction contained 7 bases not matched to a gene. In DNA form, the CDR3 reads TGTGCCAGCAGCGTATCCACAGGGGGCCCGCCTGGAAACACCATATATTTT. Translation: CASSVSTGGPPGNTIYF.

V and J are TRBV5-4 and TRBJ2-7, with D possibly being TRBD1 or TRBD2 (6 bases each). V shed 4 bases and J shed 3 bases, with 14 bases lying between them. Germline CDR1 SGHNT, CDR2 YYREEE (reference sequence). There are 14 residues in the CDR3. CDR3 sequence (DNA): TGTGCCAGCAGCGCGGGACAAGTAAACTACGAGCAGTACTTC. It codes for CASSAGQVNYEQYF.

In DNA, the CDR3 is TGTGCCAGCTCACCGACCGTGGGCTCCTATAATTCACCCCTCCACTTT. Translation: CASSPTVGSYNSPLHF. The chain recombines TRBV18 with TRBJ1-6, with D hard to call. Germline CDR1 reads KGHSH; CDR2 reads LQKENI. This CDR3 is built from 16 residues. V lost 3 bases to trimming and J lost 0 bases, with 9 bases between them.

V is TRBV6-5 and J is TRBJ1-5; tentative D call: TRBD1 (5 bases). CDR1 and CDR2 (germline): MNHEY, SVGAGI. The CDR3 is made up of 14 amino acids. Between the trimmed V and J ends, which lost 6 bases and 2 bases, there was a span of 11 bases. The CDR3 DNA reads TGTGCCAGCAGCTCAGGGTCGGGCAATCAGCCCCAGCATTTT. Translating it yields CASSSGSGNQPQHF.

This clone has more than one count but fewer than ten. The CDR3 nucleotides are TGTGCCAGTAGTGCCCTTCGGGGCTCGATGCTGAGTTCATACGAGCAGTACTTC. Protein: CASSALRGSMLSSYEQYF. This chain uses TRBV19 with TRBJ2-7; D possibly uses TRBD1 or TRBD2 (5 bases each). The CDR3 runs 18 residues. CDR1 is LNHDA, CDR2 SQIVND, per germline (reference sequence). V gave up 5 bases and J gave up 4 bases, with 27 bases separating them.

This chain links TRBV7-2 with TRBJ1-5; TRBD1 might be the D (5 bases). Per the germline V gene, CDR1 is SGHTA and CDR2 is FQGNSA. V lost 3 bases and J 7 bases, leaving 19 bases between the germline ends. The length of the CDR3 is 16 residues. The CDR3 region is CASSLPGTVRGQPQHF. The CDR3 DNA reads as TGTGCCAGCAGCTTGCCCGGGACGGTTCGGGGACAGCCCCAGCATTTT. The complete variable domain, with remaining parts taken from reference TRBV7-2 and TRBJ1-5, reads GAGVSQSPSNKVTEKGKDVELRCDPISGHTALYWYRQSLGQGLEFLIYFQGNSAPDKSGLPSDRFSAERTGGSVSTLTIQRTQQEDSAVYLCASSLPGTVRGQPQHFGDGTRLSIL.

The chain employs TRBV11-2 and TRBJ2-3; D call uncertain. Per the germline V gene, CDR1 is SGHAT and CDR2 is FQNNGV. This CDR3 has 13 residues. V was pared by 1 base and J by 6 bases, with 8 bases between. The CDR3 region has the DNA TGTGCCAGCAGCTTAGGGTCAAGGGATACGCAGTATTTT. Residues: CASSLGSRDTQYF.

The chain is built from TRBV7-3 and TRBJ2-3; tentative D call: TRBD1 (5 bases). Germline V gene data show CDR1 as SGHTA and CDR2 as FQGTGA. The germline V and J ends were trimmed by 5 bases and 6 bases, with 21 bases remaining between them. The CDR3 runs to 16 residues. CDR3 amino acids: CASSLDIGHPMDTQYF. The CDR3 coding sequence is TGTGCCAGCAGCCTAGACATCGGACATCCCATGGATACGCAGTATTTT. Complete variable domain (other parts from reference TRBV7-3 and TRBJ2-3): GAGVSQTPSNKVTEKGKYVELRCDPISGHTALYWYRQSLGQGPEFLIYFQGTGAADDSGLPNDRFFAVRPEGSVSTLKIQRTERGDSAVYLCASSLDIGHPMDTQYFGPGTRLTVL.

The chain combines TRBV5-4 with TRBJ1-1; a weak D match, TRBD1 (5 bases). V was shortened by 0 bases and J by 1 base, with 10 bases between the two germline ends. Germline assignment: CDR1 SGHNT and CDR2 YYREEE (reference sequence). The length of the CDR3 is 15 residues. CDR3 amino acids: CASSLVTGTNTEAFF. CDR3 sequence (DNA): TGTGCCAGCAGCTTGGTAACAGGAACGAACACTGAAGCTTTCTTT.